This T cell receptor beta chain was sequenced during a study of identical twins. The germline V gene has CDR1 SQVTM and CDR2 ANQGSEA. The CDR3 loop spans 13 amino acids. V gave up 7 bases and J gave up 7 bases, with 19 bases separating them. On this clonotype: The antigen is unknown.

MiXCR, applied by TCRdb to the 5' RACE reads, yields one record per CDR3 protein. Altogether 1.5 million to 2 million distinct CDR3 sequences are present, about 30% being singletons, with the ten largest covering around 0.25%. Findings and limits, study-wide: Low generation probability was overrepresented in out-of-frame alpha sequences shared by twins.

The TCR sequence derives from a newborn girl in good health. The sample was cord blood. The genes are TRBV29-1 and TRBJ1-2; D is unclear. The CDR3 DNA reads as TGCAGCGCCCATTATCCTCTGGTTGGTGGCTACACCTTC. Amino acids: CSAHYPLVGGYTF.